This T cell receptor beta chain was observed in a study of T-cell reconstitution after alpha-beta-depleted transplantation in children (TCRdb year 2016). Turning to the overall study: The study quantitatively tracked T-cell immune reconstitution after TCRalphabeta/CD19-depleted allogeneic hematopoietic cell transplantation in children using TCR repertoire profiling.

The treatment or condition label, as the study defines it: allogeneic hematopoietic cell transplantation with graft depleted of TCRalphabeta T cells and CD19 B cells. The transplant recipients were children given TCRalphabeta/CD19-depleted allogeneic hematopoietic cell grafts. Counted from cysteine to phenylalanine, this CDR3 has 14 amino acids. Just CDR3 DNA is preserved here, 42 bases in frame from base 1. V drops 2 bases and J drops 2 bases, leaving 8 bases in between. Library creation used PCR. For sequencing, an Illumina HiSeq 2500 was employed. TCR libraries were prepared with molecular barcoding, using unique molecular identifiers to normalize TCRbeta repertoire quantification. The public reads were run again by TCRdb, first through fastp at Q25 and then through MiXCR, and only productive beta chains were kept. Every CDR3 protein is listed once, alongside the most common genes and DNA of its rows. The sample contains approximately 1,000,000 distinct CDR3 sequences, around 30% of them found a single time. The ten largest clones add up to over 25% of the sample.

Points the paper makes about the study in general: Over subsequent months, a decline in hyperexpanded clone frequencies was noted, and after one year, T-cell counts and TCRbeta diversity were mostly ascribed to newly produced T cells. In some patients, the high TCRbeta diversity seen at day 60 was put down to recipient T cells and intrathymic progenitors that had survived conditioning. About two months after transplant, the apparently early recovery of alphabetaT-cell counts reportedly depended on just several hundred clones that had expanded rapidly and came from non-depleted graft cells.

As for this clonotype: No antigen is known for it. Base qualities are not at hand, and no much larger clone is one base apart.

The starting material was PBMCs, mostly from graft donor cells, obtained 360 days after TCRalphabeta/CD19-depleted stem cell transplant. This receptor was identified in a boy less than two years old who had a stem cell transplant for SCID, so the T cells may come from the graft donor. The rearrangement joined TRBV12-3 or TRBV12-4 to TRBJ2-3, with the D segment identity uncertain. The CDR3 region reads CASSLIRDTDTQYF. DNA sequence: TGTGCCAGCAGTTTAATCCGCGACACAGATACGCAGTATTTT.